This T cell receptor beta chain came from a study of cytomegalovirus exposure and HLA in healthy donors (dated by TCRdb to about 2017). As for the study more broadly: An earlier analysis of around 600 of the donors reported about 250 Gb of sequence data and 120 million or so unique TCR beta sequences from about 200 million T cells. An early release covering 550 to 700 HLA-typed donors comprised about 290 gigabases of sequencing data and tens of millions of unique TCR sequences. Among the roughly 390 genotyped donors, approximately 77% belonged to the genetic ancestry cluster associated with self-reported Caucasian donors. The study aimed to test whether signatures of past pathogen exposure could be identified by cataloging public T cell receptors. Using immunosequencing, the study profiled T cell repertoires from some 670 subjects and related those repertoires to cytomegalovirus serostatus. Besides the first cohort of hundreds of subjects, a separate validation cohort made up of 120 different subjects was used. To predict cytomegalovirus infection status, the study brought together high-throughput TCR immunosequencing, statistical association of individual TCRs with disease status, and machine learning. A later analysis re-analyzed previously published TCR beta repertoires from 550 to 700 donors and added high-resolution HLA genotyping to study TCR occurrence patterns. In the later analysis, no new phenotypic data were used to find candidate immune exposures; instead, reliance was placed on TCR beta sequences and their occurrence across donors. An earlier analysis of approximately 500 of the donors applied high-throughput TCR beta sequencing to assess whether each TCR beta V gene segment acted as functional or pseudogenic. Donor age, sex, ethnicity and CMV serostatus were compiled together with the repertoire data. Genome-wide SNP genotypes for about 60% of the 666 donors were used in a later genetic analysis, which treated that subset as a discovery cohort. All discovery cohort repertoires had been generated on a single sequencing platform. HLA typing included class I and class II loci at four-digit resolution. Typing coverage varied by locus: roughly 629-640 donors for A, B, C, DRB1 and DQB1; roughly 510 for DQA1; about 600 for DPA1; under 490 for DPB1. Because of strong linkage in the cohort, a handful of DR-DQ haplotypes were treated as single units for association and clustering. On average, around 240,000 unique TCR beta nucleotide sequences were sequenced per donor among more than 350 genotyped donors of the cohort, with roughly 18% of those sequences being non-productive. The paper as a whole reports these results and caveats: A later genetic analysis reported fewer N-insertions in productive TCRs among donors in an Asian-associated ancestry cluster than the roughly 700-donor mean. The authors suggested that the approach could potentially be generalized to other disease states and immunological phenotypes. Linkage disequilibrium might explain the correlated functional status among segregating V segments, but an unknown experimental factor could not be ruled out. Several of the top co-occurrence clusters appeared to be linked to parvovirus B19, influenza, CMV and Epstein-Barr virus, according to a later analysis. In a later analysis, HLA-associated TCR beta chains were found to be more clonally expanded and to have lower generation probabilities than equally common non-associated chains. Because counts were too low, roughly 16 rarely observed V segments, including chromosome 9 orphons, were left out of the earlier analysis of several hundred of the donors. A total of 150 or so TCR beta chains were listed by the study as associated with cytomegalovirus. Assigning TCR associations to individual alleles was difficult when HLA alleles, especially DR and DQ, strongly co-occurred. Sequencing depth was assumed to be roughly uniform across donors in the presence/absence analyses, though that assumption may not hold. In a later genetic analysis, a missense DCLRE1C variant was associated with V-gene and J-gene trimming of TCR beta chains, and the association was replicated in an independent cohort. The cohort was sequenced for TCR beta chains only, and without alpha or paired-chain data the features that could be detected were limited. Some IMGT-functional V segments, including TRBV6-2 and TRBV6-3, could not be distinguished by the 87-base-pair reads and were therefore excluded. A further reported finding was that TCR beta sequences accurately predicted the HLA-A and HLA-B alleles for most subjects in the first cohort. A cluster of highly shared sequence variants was judged likely to represent a technical artifact of the sequencing pipeline. Cytomegalovirus status was reported to be diagnosed by the classifier with high specificity and sensitivity in both the original and validation cohorts. CMV serostatus was the only immune exposure information available for the cohort. While some public TCRs were present in many individuals, most TCR sequences turned up only very rarely across donors. Because HLA typing was missing for some donors at each locus, association tests included only the typed subset. In vitro tests confirmed that a few of the cytomegalovirus-associated TCR beta chains recognize cytomegalovirus antigens. According to a later analysis, most CMV-associated TCR beta chains appeared to be HLA-restricted, and the HLA associations seemed to be driven largely by CMV exposure. In an earlier analysis of roughly 560 of the donors, most TCR beta V segments were observed in productive rearrangements about 87% or about 30% of the time, broadly matching IMGT annotations. In a later analysis, TCR association rates were found to vary across HLA loci, with the most associated TCRs seen for DRB1 alleles and the fewest for HLA-C alleles. At a false discovery rate of 0.05, a later analysis linked under 20,000 TCR beta sequences to specific HLA alleles.

Note on this clone: Its antigen specificity is not known. One end of the junction varies from germline; a read error may be responsible.

Libraries came from the immunoSEQ multiplex PCR assay. The multiplex PCR relied on a mix of 60 forward primers for TCR Vbeta segments and 13 reverse primers for TCR Jbeta segments. The CDR3 region of rearranged TCR beta genes was amplified from genomic DNA with a multiplex PCR assay. The amplified TCR beta libraries were sequenced on the Illumina HiSeq System as 87-base-pair reads. Concerning the study's data processing: A later analysis counted about 76 million unique TCR beta chains across the 550 to 700 repertoires, and 10 million to 11 million of these chains were shared by at least two donors. A nearest-neighbor algorithm error-corrected the raw reads and collapsed the reads into unique sequences, merging closely related sequences to remove PCR and sequencing errors. V, D and J gene segments were assigned by aligning CDR3 sequences to IMGT reference sequences. Each retained sequence needed at least a six-nucleotide match to both a V gene segment and a J gene segment. Rearrangements were classified as productive when the CDR3 lacked stop codons and remained in frame with V and J, and all other rearrangements were classified as non-productive. Following IMGT convention, CDR3 was defined as the stretch from the second conserved V-encoded cysteine up to the conserved J-encoded phenylalanine. The earlier analysis of 587 of the donors excluded any sequence lacking an unambiguous match to a single V gene segment. In an earlier analysis of a few hundred of the donors, V segments were called functional above 56.7% productive rearrangements and were called segregating when the between-donor standard deviation exceeded 5%. A statistical classification framework was built to diagnose cytomegalovirus status from the catalog of TCR beta chain sequences. In a later analysis, V and J genes were assigned by comparing TCR nucleotide sequences against IMGT/GENE-DB human TR gene sequences. In a later analysis, CDR3 sequences and most-parsimonious VDJ recombination scenarios were assigned using the TCRdist pipeline. In a later analysis, each TCR beta chain was defined by its CDR3 amino acid sequence together with its V-gene family, and reads without a unique V-gene family were excluded. As a way to deal with suspected cross-contamination and a sequencing artifact, a later analysis dropped 640 or so nucleotide sequences that were highly shared and had low generation probability. In a later analysis, a clonal expansion index was calculated for each public chain from normalized within-repertoire ranks of inferred template counts. In a later analysis, generation probabilities were computed using a VDJ recombination model fitted to out-of-frame rearrangements, and the results were checked against IGoR. In a later analysis, TCR-TCR, TCR-HLA and TCR-CMV co-occurrence was scored with hypergeometric tests, and a repertoire-size bias correction was applied to TCR pairs. In a later analysis, false discovery rates were estimated by permuting HLA or CMV assignments 20 times. In a later analysis, co-occurring TCRs were grouped with DBSCAN, and TCRdist sequence similarity was added when clustering was performed within HLA-allele-positive subsets. For co-occurrence clustering, repertoires with fewer than 30,000 or more than 120,000 public chains were excluded, along with about five repertoires with anomalous nucleotide sharing. Held by TCRdb, this immuneACCESS table contains in-frame sequences only and omits some clones. Under half of the omission traces to an unresolved V gene where checked; the cause of the rest is unknown. V, J and clone size are those of that table, while D and trimming were read from the DNA. Here the sample has around 150,000 clones; roughly 80% occur a single time. The ten largest clonotypes hold 3.7% of the sample.

The cysteine opens and the phenylalanine closes a CDR3 of 17 amino acids. Here the CDR3 DNA is all that survives: 51 bases in frame from base 1. From a lookup of the germline V gene (reference sequence), CDR1 and CDR2 are LNHNV and YYDKDF. The cohort was made up of approximately 700 healthy bone marrow donors. All cohort members were sampled while nominally healthy, although unrecorded immune exposures were likely present. The donor was CMV seropositive and was included in the group of 250 to 350 seropositive cohort members. Every donor gave a peripheral blood sample, and the peripheral blood mononuclear cells from that sample were used for TCR beta sequencing. The Qiagen DNeasy Blood Extraction Kit was used to extract genomic DNA from the blood cell samples.

The receptor's source is a man aged 30 to 45 in good health and CMV-seropositive. Rearrangement joined TRBV15 to TRBJ1-1; TRBD1 might be the D gene, on 5 matching bases. Sequencing used PBMCs. DNA sequence: TGTGCCACCAGCAGAGATCAGGGATCCCCAATGAACACTGAAGATTTCTTT. Its protein reads: CATSRDQGSPMNTEDFF.